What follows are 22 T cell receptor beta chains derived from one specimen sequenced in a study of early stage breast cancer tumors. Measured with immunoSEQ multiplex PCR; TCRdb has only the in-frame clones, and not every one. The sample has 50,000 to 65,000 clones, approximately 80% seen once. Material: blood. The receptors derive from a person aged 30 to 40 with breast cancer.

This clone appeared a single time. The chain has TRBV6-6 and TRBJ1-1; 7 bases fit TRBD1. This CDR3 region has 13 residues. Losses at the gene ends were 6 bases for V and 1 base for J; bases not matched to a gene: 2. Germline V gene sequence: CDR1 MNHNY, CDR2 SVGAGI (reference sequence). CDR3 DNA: TGTGCCAGCAGAGGGACAGCGAACACTGAAGCTTTCTTT. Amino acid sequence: CASRGTANTEAFF.

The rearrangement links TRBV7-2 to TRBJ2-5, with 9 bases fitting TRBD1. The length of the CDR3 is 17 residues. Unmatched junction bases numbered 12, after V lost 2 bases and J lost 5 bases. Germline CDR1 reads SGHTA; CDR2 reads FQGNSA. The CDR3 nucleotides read TGTGCCAGCAGCTTAATGGCGCTGGGGACAGGGAAGGAGACCCAGTACTTC. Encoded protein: CASSLMALGTGKETQYF.

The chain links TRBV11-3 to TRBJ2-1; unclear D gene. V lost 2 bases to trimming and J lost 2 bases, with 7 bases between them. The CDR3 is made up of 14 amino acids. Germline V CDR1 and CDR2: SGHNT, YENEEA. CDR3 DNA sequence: TGTGCCAGCAGCTTAACGGTTGCCTACAATGAGCAGTTCTTC. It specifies CASSLTVAYNEQFF.

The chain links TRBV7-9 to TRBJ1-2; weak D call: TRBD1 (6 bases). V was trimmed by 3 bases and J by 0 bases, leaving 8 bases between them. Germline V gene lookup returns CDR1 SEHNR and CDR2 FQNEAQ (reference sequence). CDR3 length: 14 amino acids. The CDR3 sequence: CASSLEGANYGYTF. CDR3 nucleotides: TGTGCCAGCAGCTTGGAGGGGGCTAACTATGGCTACACCTTC.

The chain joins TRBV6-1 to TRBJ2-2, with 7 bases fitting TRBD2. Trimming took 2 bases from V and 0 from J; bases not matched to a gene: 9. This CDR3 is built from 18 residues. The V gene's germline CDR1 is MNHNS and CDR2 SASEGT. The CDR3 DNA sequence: TGTGCCAGCAGTGAACCCCTTGGGACTATAACGAACACCGGGGAGCTGTTTTTT. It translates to CASSEPLGTITNTGELFF.

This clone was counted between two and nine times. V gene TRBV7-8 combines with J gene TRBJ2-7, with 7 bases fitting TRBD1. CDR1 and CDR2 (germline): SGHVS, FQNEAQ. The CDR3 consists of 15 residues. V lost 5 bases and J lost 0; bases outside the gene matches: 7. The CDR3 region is CASSERQGPSYEQYF. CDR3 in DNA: TGTGCCAGCAGCGAGAGACAGGGCCCCTCCTACGAGCAGTACTTC.

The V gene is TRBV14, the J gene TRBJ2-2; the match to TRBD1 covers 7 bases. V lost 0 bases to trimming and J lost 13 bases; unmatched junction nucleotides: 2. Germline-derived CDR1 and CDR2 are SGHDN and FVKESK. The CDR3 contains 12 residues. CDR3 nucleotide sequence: TGTGCCAGCAGCCAAGAACAGGGGAGGCTGTTTTTT. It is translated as CASSQEQGRLFF.

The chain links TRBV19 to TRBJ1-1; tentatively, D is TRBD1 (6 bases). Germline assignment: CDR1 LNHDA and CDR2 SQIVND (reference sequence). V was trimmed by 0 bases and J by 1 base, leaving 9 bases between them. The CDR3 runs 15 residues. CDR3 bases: TGTGCCAGTAGTATAGATGCAGGGGCGAACACTGAAGCTTTCTTT. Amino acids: CASSIDAGANTEAFF.

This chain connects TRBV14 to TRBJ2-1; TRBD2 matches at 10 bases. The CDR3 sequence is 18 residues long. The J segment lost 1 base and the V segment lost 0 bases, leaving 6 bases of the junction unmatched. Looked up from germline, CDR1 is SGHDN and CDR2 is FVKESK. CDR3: CASSQDRGLADSYNEQFF. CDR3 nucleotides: TGTGCCAGCAGCCAAGATAGAGGACTAGCGGATTCCTACAATGAGCAGTTCTTC.

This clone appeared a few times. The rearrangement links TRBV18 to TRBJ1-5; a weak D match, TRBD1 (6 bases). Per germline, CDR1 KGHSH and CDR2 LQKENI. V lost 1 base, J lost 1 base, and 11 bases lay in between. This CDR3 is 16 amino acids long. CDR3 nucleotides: TGTGCCAGCTCACCACAGGGGGAGTGGAGCAATCAGCCCCAGCATTTT. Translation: CASSPQGEWSNQPQHF.

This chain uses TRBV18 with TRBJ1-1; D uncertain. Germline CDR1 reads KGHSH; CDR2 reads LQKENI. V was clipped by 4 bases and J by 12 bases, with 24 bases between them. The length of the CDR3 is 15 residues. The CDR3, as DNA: TGTGCCAGCTCACTTTTCTCGGACGCGCAGAGTATTCCTTTCTTT. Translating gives CASSLFSDAQSIPFF.

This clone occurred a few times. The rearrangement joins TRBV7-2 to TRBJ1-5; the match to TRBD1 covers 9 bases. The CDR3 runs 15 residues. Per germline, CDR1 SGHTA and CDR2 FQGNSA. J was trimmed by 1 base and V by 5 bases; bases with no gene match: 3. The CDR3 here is CASSRQGDSNQPQHF. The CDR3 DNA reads TGTGCCAGCAGCAGACAGGGGGACAGCAATCAGCCCCAGCATTTT.

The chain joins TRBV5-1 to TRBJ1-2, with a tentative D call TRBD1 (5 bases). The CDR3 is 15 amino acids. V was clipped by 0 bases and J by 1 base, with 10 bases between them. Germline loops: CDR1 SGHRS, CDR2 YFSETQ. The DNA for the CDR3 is TGCGCCAGCAGCTTGGGGACACCAGTTAACTATGGCTACACCTTC. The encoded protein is CASSLGTPVNYGYTF. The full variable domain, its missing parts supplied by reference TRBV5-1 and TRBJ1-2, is KAGVTQTPRYLIKTRGQQVTLSCSPISGHRSVSWYQQTPGQGLQFLFEYFSETQRNKGNFPGRFSGRQFSNSRSEMNVSTLELGDSALYLCASSLGTPVNYGYTFGSGTRLTVV.

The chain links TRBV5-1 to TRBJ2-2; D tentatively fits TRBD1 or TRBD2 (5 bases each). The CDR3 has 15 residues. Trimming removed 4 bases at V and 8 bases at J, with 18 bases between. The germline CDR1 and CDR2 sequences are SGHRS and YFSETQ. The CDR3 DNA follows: TGCGCCAGCAGCCTGGGGCTGGACTCAGTGGGGGAGCTGTTTTTT. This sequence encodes CASSLGLDSVGELFF.

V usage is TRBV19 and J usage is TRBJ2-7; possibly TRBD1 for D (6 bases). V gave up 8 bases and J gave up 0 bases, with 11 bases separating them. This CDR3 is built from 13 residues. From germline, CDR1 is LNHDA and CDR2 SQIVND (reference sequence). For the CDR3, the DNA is TGTGCCAGTTCGGACAGTTTCTCCTACGAGCAGTACTTC. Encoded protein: CASSDSFSYEQYF.

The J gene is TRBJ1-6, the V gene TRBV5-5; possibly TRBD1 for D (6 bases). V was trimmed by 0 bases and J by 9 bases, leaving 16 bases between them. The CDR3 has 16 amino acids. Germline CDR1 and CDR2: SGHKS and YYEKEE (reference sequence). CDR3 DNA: TGTGCCAGCAGCTTGGCCGGGGGGGGGCTGAGTTCACCCCTCCACTTT. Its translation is CASSLAGGGLSSPLHF.

The CDR3 bases are TGTGCCAGCAGCCCACTGAACACTGAAGCTTTCTTT. Protein: CASSPLNTEAFF. The gene calls are TRBV7-2 and TRBJ1-1; D gene ambiguous. V lost 5 bases and J lost 0, with 4 bases in between. The length of the CDR3 is 12 residues. Per the germline V gene, CDR1 is SGHTA and CDR2 is FQGNSA. Full variable domain (rest looked up from reference TRBV7-2 and TRBJ1-1): GAGVSQSPSNKVTEKGKDVELRCDPISGHTALYWYRQSLGQGLEFLIYFQGNSAPDKSGLPSDRFSAERTGGSVSTLTIQRTQQEDSAVYLCASSPLNTEAFFGQGTRLTVV.

As DNA, the CDR3 is TGTGCCAGCAGCCAGACACCGACCTATGGCTACACCTTC. It is translated as CASSQTPTYGYTF. The J gene is TRBJ1-2, the V gene TRBV7-2; D is uncertain. CDR1 SGHTA and CDR2 FQGNSA come from the germline V gene. Trimming stripped 5 bases from V and 4 bases from J, with 11 bases between. The CDR3 runs 13 residues.

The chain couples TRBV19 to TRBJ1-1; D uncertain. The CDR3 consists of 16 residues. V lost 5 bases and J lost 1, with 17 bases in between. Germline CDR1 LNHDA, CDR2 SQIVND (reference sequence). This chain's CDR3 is CASSLGGVRGNTEAFF. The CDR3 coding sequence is TGTGCCAGTAGTTTGGGTGGGGTCCGGGGGAACACTGAAGCTTTCTTT.

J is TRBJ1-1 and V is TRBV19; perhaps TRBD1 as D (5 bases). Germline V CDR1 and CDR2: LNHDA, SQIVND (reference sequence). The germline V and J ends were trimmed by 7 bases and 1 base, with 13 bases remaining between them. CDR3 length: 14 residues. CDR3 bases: TGTGCCAGTAACTCCCTCACAGGGAACACTGAAGCTTTCTTT. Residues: CASNSLTGNTEAFF.

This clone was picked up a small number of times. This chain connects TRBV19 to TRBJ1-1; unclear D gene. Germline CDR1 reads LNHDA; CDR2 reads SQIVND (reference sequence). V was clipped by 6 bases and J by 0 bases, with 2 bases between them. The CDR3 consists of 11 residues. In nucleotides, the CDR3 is TGTGCCAGTAGGCTGAACACTGAAGCTTTCTTT. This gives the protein CASRLNTEAFF.

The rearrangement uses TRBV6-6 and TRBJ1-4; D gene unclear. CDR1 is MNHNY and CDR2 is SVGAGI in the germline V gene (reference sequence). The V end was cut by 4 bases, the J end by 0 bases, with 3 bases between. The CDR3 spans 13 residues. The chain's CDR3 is CASSWATNEKLFF. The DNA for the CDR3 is TGTGCCAGCAGTTGGGCAACTAATGAAAAACTGTTTTTT.